These T cell receptor beta chains were read from a single sample in a study of long-term antiretroviral therapy in people with HIV. Libraries were prepared by immunoSEQ multiplex PCR; TCRdb keeps only in-frame clonotypes and omits some of them. The table shows over 10,000 clones, with roughly three quarters occurring only once. This specimen was unsorted PBMCs, taken 0.5 years before starting antiretroviral therapy. These receptors were taken from a woman aged 40 to 50 with HIV. The CDR3 runs from the conserved cysteine through the conserved F or W. D genes are given only for firm matches. Size tells how often a clone was seen (once, few, many) or the class of an expanded clone, and some rows leave it out.

.	TRBV5-1	TRBD2	TRBJ2-2	TGCGCCAGCAGCTTGGGTAGGGGCACTAGCGGGAGACTTGCCGGGGAGCTGTTTTTT	CASSLGRGTSGRLAGELFF
.	TRBV30	.	TRBJ1-4	TGTGCCTGGAGCCTATTTTCGCTTGCAACTAATGAAAAACTGTTTTTT	CAWSLFSLATNEKLFF
.	TRBV7-2	.	TRBJ1-5	TGTGCCAGCAGCTTGGTAGATAGCAATCAGCCCCAGCATTTT	CASSLVDSNQPQHF
few	TRBV6-6	.	TRBJ1-3	TGTGCCAGCAGTTACGGCCGTGGGGGGTATGGAAACACCATATATTTT	CASSYGRGGYGNTIYF
.	TRBV11-3	TRBD2	TRBJ2-3	TGTGCCAGCAGCCCGAGACTAGCTCGGGCAGATACGCAGTATTTT	CASSPRLARADTQYF
medium-sized	TRBV10-1	TRBD1	TRBJ2-1	TGCGCCAGCAGTGACGGGACAGGGGACTACAATGAGCAGTTCTTC	CASSDGTGDYNEQFF
.	TRBV5-6	.	TRBJ2-5	TGTGCCAGCAGCTTGGGAGGCCCGTATGGGGGGACCCGGGAGACCCAGTACTTC	CASSLGGPYGGTRETQYF
.	TRBV6-5	.	TRBJ1-5	TGTGCCAGCAGTCCACTGGGGGGCTGGAATCAGCCCCAGCATTTT	CASSPLGGWNQPQHF
.	TRBV6-1	.	TRBJ2-7	TGTGCCAGCAGTGAACTCAGGCGGTTATACGAGCAGTACTTC	CASSELRRLYEQYF
.	TRBV4-3	.	TRBJ2-2	TGCGCCAGCAGCCAGAGGACAGACAACACCGGGGAGCTGTTTTTT	CASSQRTDNTGELFF
medium-sized	TRBV5-6	.	TRBJ2-1	TGTGCCAGCGGCCTATACGACAATGAGCAGTTCTTC	CASGLYDNEQFF
.	TRBV13	.	TRBJ2-1	TGTGCCAGCAGCTTAGTACTAAGCAGCTCCTACAATGAGCAGTTCTTC	CASSLVLSSSYNEQFF
.	TRBV6-5	TRBD1	TRBJ1-1	TGTGCCAGCAGAGAGGGACAGGAGAACACTGAAGCTTTCTTT	CASREGQENTEAFF
.	TRBV5-1	TRBD2	TRBJ2-3	TGCGCCAGCAGCTTGGTACTAGCGGGAGGGGCAGATACGCAGTATTTT	CASSLVLAGGADTQYF
.	TRBV7-9	TRBD2	TRBJ2-7	TGTGCCAGCAGCTTAGGGGGAGTAGCGGGAGGGCCATACGAGCAGTACTTC	CASSLGGVAGGPYEQYF
.	TRBV14	.	TRBJ1-1	TGTGCCAGCAGCTACACGACTGGCCAAGAAGCTTTCTTT	CASSYTTGQEAFF
.	TRBV6-6	TRBD1	TRBJ2-4	TGTGCCAGCAGCCCGGGACAGGTGAAAAACATTCAGTACTTC	CASSPGQVKNIQYF
.	TRBV7-9	.	TRBJ1-1	TGTGCCAGCAGCCCCCCCAGGGCACTGGACACTGAAGCTTTCTTT	CASSPPRALDTEAFF
.	TRBV6-5	.	TRBJ2-3	TGTGCCAGCAGTTATGGCCCCGAGGGGACAGATACGCAGTATTTT	CASSYGPEGTDTQYF
.	TRBV5-5	TRBD2	TRBJ2-4	TGTGCCAGCAGCCCCTTCGGGACTAGCGGGTTAGGGCCGTCCAAAAACATTCAGTACTTC	CASSPFGTSGLGPSKNIQYF
.	TRBV2	TRBD1	TRBJ1-3	TGTGCCAGCGTAGAGACAGGGTCCATCACCTATTTTGGAAACACCATATATTTT	CASVETGSITYFGNTIYF
.	TRBV21-1	.	TRBJ1-2	TGTGCCAGCAGCAAAGCTTATGAAAGTCAGGGTGGCTACACCTTC	CASSKAYESQGGYTF